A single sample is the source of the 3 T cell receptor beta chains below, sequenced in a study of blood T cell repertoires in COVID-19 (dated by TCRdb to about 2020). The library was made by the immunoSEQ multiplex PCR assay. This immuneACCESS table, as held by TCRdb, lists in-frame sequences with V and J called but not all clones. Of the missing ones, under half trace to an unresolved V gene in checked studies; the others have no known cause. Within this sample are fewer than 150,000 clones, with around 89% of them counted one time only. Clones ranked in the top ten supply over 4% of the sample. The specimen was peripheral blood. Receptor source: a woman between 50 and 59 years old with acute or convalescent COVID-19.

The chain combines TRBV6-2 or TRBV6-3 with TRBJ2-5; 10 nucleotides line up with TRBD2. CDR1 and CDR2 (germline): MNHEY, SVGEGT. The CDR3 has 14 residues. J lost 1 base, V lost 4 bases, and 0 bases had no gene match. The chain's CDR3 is CASSLAGGQETQYF. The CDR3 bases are TGTGCCAGCAGTTTAGCGGGAGGCCAAGAGACCCAGTACTTC.

For the CDR3, the DNA is TGTGCCACCAGCAGAGACCTGACCGGGGAGCTGTTTTTT. Translated, it gives CATSRDLTGELFF. This chain uses TRBV15 with TRBJ2-2; the D is unclear. CDR1 is LNHNV, CDR2 YYDKDF, per germline (reference sequence). The CDR3 has 13 residues. Between the trimmed V and J ends, which lost 0 bases and 5 bases, there was a span of 4 bases.

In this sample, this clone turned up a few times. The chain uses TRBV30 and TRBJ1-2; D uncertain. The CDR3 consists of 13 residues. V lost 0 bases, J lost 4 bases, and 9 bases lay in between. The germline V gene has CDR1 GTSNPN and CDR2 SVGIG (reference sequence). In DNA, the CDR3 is TGTGCCTGGAGTGTAGATGAGCTCTATGGCTACACCTTC. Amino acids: CAWSVDELYGYTF.